The rows below give T cell receptor beta chains drawn from one sample of a study of control samples from healthy donors and cancer patients. The repertoire was sequenced with immunoSEQ multiplex PCR; TCRdb's copy has only in-frame clones and lacks some. The sample includes roughly 76,000 clones, 94% of them seen just once. The material sequenced was blood. These TCRs come from a woman between 18 and 29 years old in good health. Both conserved end residues are part of each CDR3. D genes are given only for firm matches. The listing skips clone size in some rows; elsewhere it reads once, few, many or a size class.

v_call: TRBV18
d_call: TRBD1
clone_size: .
j_call: TRBJ2-7
cdr3_aa: CASSPNPGQGYEQYF
cdr3_nt: TGTGCCAGCTCACCTAATCCGGGACAGGGCTACGAGCAGTACTTC

v_call: TRBV7-3
d_call: TRBD2
clone_size: .
j_call: TRBJ2-3
cdr3_aa: CASSPGTTYTDTQYF
cdr3_nt: TGTGCCAGCAGCCCCGGGACTACCTACACAGATACGCAGTATTTT

v_call: TRBV6-6
d_call: .
clone_size: .
j_call: TRBJ2-1
cdr3_aa: CASSYFSTSRGEQFF
cdr3_nt: TGTGCCAGCAGTTACTTCTCGACTAGTCGTGGTGAGCAGTTCTTC

v_call: TRBV28
d_call: .
clone_size: .
j_call: TRBJ1-5
cdr3_aa: CASSNLGGYQPQHF
cdr3_nt: TGTGCCAGCAGTAATCTGGGGGGCTATCAGCCCCAGCATTTT

v_call: TRBV7-3
d_call: .
clone_size: .
j_call: TRBJ2-2
cdr3_aa: CASSLGQGGTGELFF
cdr3_nt: TGTGCCAGCAGCTTAGGACAGGGAGGGACCGGGGAGCTGTTTTTT

v_call: TRBV6-2/TRBV6-3
d_call: .
clone_size: .
j_call: TRBJ1-1
cdr3_aa: CASSFPRAHTEAFF
cdr3_nt: TGTGCCAGCAGTTTCCCGAGGGCGCACACTGAAGCTTTCTTT

v_call: TRBV27
d_call: TRBD1
clone_size: .
j_call: TRBJ2-7
cdr3_aa: CASSFSGQGNEQYF
cdr3_nt: TGTGCCAGCAGTTTTTCGGGACAGGGTAACGAGCAGTACTTC

v_call: TRBV9
d_call: .
clone_size: once
j_call: TRBJ2-1
cdr3_aa: CASSVEAVAYNEQFF
cdr3_nt: TGTGCCAGCAGCGTAGAAGCCGTAGCATACAATGAGCAGTTCTTC

v_call: TRBV7-9
d_call: TRBD1
clone_size: .
j_call: TRBJ1-1
cdr3_aa: CASSSGQLNTEAFF
cdr3_nt: TGTGCCAGCAGCTCGGGACAGCTGAACACTGAAGCTTTCTTT

v_call: TRBV7-2
d_call: TRBD2
clone_size: .
j_call: TRBJ2-5
cdr3_aa: CASSLWGGSSRETQYF
cdr3_nt: TGTGCCAGCAGCTTATGGGGCGGGAGTTCCCGCGAGACCCAGTACTTC

v_call: TRBV7-3
d_call: TRBD2
clone_size: .
j_call: TRBJ2-5
cdr3_aa: CASSLKGLSGGGQTQYF
cdr3_nt: TGTGCCAGCAGCTTAAAAGGTTTGAGCGGGGGTGGACAGACCCAGTACTTC

v_call: TRBV5-6
d_call: TRBD2
clone_size: .
j_call: TRBJ2-1
cdr3_aa: CASSLGLADIYNEQFF
cdr3_nt: TGTGCCAGCAGCTTGGGACTAGCGGATATCTACAATGAGCAGTTCTTC

v_call: TRBV5-6
d_call: .
clone_size: once
j_call: TRBJ1-1
cdr3_aa: CASSLGPRGTEAFF
cdr3_nt: TGTGCCAGCAGCTTGGGCCCCAGGGGCACTGAAGCTTTCTTT

v_call: TRBV28
d_call: .
clone_size: .
j_call: TRBJ1-5
cdr3_aa: CATGRFQVQPQHF
cdr3_nt: TGTGCCACCGGGCGGTTCCAGGTTCAGCCCCAGCATTTT

v_call: TRBV9
d_call: .
clone_size: .
j_call: TRBJ1-4
cdr3_aa: CASSVMDGGGEKLFF
cdr3_nt: TGTGCCAGCAGCGTAATGGACGGGGGTGGCGAAAAACTGTTTTTT